The T cell receptor beta chain under discussion was sequenced for a study of OX40 agonist ivuxolimab in advanced cancers. Turning to the overall study: Ivuxolimab was an agonistic, fully human IgG2 monoclonal antibody directed against OX40 (CD134), a costimulatory receptor. Intravenous ivuxolimab was administered to patients every 2 weeks at six dose levels: 0.01, 0.1, 0.3, 1.5, 3 and 10 mg/kg. Of the approximately 53 patients in dose escalation, some 20 had hepatocellular carcinoma, around 15 had melanoma, 9 had renal cell carcinoma and 9 had head and neck cancer. In the dose-escalation cohort, nearly 85% of patients were male, and the mean age was 60 years with a range of roughly 23 to 79. Patients were allowed to have had prior anti-PD-1, anti-PD-L1 or anti-CTLA-4 therapy, and around 40% of the dose-escalation patients had previously received checkpoint inhibitors. Partial responses were achieved by three dose-escalation patients, of whom one had hepatocellular carcinoma and two had cutaneous melanoma. The purpose of peripheral TCRbeta sequencing was to test whether ivuxolimab changed TCR sequence diversity and led to clonal T-cell expansion. The paper covers the monotherapy dose-escalation part of the phase I ivuxolimab trial, which included N ≈ 50 patients. General conclusions and limits of the study: Low levels of normalized T-cell clonal expansion were also seen in some patients who did not respond. Which antigens the clonally expanded peripheral T cells were specific for was not determined. In the 0.1-3.0 mg/kg groups, partial responders had among the lowest normalized peripheral clonal expansion, particularly in CD8+ T cells. At doses from 0.1 to 3.0 mg/kg, clonal expansion was seen in both CD4+ and CD8+ blood T cells between baseline and week 6. After ivuxolimab, more expanded clones were found on average in CD8+ T cells than in CD4+ T cells.

To sequence the TCRbeta CDR3 region, genomic DNA was isolated from the sorted cells. TCRbeta CDR3 regions were sequenced using the immunoSEQ Assay. TCRdb obtained this table from immuneACCESS and retained in-frame rearrangements with V and J assigned. These tables miss some clones; where compared with another copy, unresolved V genes account for less than half of the shortfall, and the remainder is unexplained. The sample table lists roughly 66,000 clones, under 85% of them with a count of one. The biggest ten clones account for 2.5% of the sample. The trial excluded patients who had a history of autoimmune disease or who were on systemic immunosuppression. Peripheral blood for TCR sequencing was drawn from every dose cohort at baseline, at cycle 4 day 1 and at cycle 7 day 1. The samples were drawn from a first-in-human, open-label, multicenter phase I dose-escalation trial of ivuxolimab. The trial enrolled adults with locally advanced or metastatic head and neck squamous cell, hepatocellular, melanoma or renal cell carcinoma. Before TCR sequencing, CD4+ T cells and CD8+ T cells were sorted from peripheral blood as separate populations.

The CDR3 sequence holds 16 residues, the cysteine and phenylalanine included. CDR3 DNA is the only sequence kept; it has 48 bases, read in frame from the first base. The germline V gene provides CDR1 SGHDT and CDR2 YYEEEE. V is pruned by 4 bases and J by 4 bases, leaving 9 bases of the junction without a gene match. This clone was found a few times. The target of this receptor is not known. Nothing much larger sits one base from this clone, and base qualities are not available. This TCR came from an adult with an advanced solid tumor such as melanoma, head and neck, liver or kidney cancer. This chain joins TRBV5-6 to TRBJ1-4; 8 junctional bases match TRBD1. Sequencing used CD4+ or CD8+ T cells sorted from blood, obtained in a trial of the OX40 agonist ivuxolimab. The base sequence is TGTGCCAGCAGCAAGACAGGGGTTGGTGATAATGAAAAACTGTTTTTT. This gives the protein CASSKTGVGDNEKLFF.